The present T cell receptor (beta chain) was sequenced within a study of blood T cell repertoires in COVID-19. In the original workflow: Reference gene primer amplification gave nucleated cell count estimates. TCRdb's copy holds only in-frame clones and misses some; the assay was immunoSEQ multiplex PCR. V, J and clone size derive from that table, while D and trimming were established from the DNA sequence. Of 200,000 or so clones listed, roughly 75% are singletons. The CDR3 runs 14 residues. The V end was cut by 0 bases, the J end by 2 bases, with 5 bases between. The germline V gene has CDR1 KGHSH and CDR2 LQKENI.

This TCR was sampled from a woman aged 65 to 85 with acute or convalescent COVID-19. This chain links TRBV18 with TRBJ2-1, with D unclear. The sequencing sample was made of peripheral blood. Here the CDR3 reads CASSPPFPYNEQFF. The DNA of the CDR3 is TGTGCCAGCTCACCACCCTTCCCCTACAATGAGCAGTTCTTC.